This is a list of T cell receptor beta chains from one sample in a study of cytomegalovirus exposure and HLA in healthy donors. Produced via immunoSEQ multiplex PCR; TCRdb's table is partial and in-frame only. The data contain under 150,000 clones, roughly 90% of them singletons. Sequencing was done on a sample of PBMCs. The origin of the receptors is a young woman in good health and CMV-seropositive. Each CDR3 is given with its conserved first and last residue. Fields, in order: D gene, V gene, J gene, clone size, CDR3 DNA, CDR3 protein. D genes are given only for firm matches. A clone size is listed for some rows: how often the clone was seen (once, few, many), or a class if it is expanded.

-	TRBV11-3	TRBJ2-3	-	TGTGCCAGCAGCTTTGGGCAGACAGACACAGATACGCAGTATTTT	CASSFGQTDTDTQYF
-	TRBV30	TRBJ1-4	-	TGTGCCTGGAGTGAGCAGGGCGCAACTAATGAAAAACTGTTTTTT	CAWSEQGATNEKLFF
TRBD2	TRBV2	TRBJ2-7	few	TGTGCCAGCAGTGAAGTTAGCGGGAGCTACGAGCAGTACTTC	CASSEVSGSYEQYF
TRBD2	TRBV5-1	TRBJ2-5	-	TGCGCCAGCAGCGGAAAAGTATTTAGGGAGGGGGAGACCCAGTACTTC	CASSGKVFREGETQYF
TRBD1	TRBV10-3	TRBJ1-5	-	TGTGCCATCAGTGACAGACGTACGGGACAGGGGAATCAGCCCCAGCATTTT	CAISDRRTGQGNQPQHF
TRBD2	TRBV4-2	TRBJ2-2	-	TGTGCCAGCAGCCAAGATTGGTCGGGAGGGCGGAGGACCGGGGAGCTGTTTTTT	CASSQDWSGGRRTGELFF
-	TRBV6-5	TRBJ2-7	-	TGTGCCAGCAGCCCCCAGTTTGGTAACGAGCAGTACTTC	CASSPQFGNEQYF
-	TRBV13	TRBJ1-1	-	TGTGCCAGCAGCTTAGAGGGACACAGGAACACTGAAGCTTTCTTT	CASSLEGHRNTEAFF
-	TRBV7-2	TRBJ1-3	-	TGTGCCAGCAGCCCTGGACAGAGGTTAAGCTCTGGAAACACCATATATTTT	CASSPGQRLSSGNTIYF
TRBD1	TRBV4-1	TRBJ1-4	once	TGCGCCAGCAGCCAAGTCGGGACAGGGACTGCTAATGAAAAACTGTTTTTT	CASSQVGTGTANEKLFF
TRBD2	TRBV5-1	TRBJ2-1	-	TGCGCCAGCAGCTTGGCCGGGAGGGAGTTCTTC	CASSLAGREFF
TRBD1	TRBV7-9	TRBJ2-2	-	TGTGCCAGCAGCCCGGACAGGGTGAGGACCGGGGAGCTGTTTTTT	CASSPDRVRTGELFF
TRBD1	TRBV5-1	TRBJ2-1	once	TGCGCCAGCAGCCTGAGACAGGGGAGTTACAATGAGCAGTTCTTC	CASSLRQGSYNEQFF
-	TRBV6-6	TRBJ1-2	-	TGTGCCAGCATAACAAGCACAGGCAACTATGGCTACACCTTC	CASITSTGNYGYTF
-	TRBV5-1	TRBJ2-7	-	TGCGCCAGCAGCTTGGGTTTGGGGGGATGGGACCAACGAAACTACGAGCAGTACTTC	CASSLGLGGWDQRNYEQYF
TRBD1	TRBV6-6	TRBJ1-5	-	TGTGCCAGCAGCCCGGACAGGGGCATCGGCAATCAGCCCCAGCATTTT	CASSPDRGIGNQPQHF
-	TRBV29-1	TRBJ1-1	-	TGCAGCGTTCTCAGGCCGTTGAACACTGAAGCTTTCTTT	CSVLRPLNTEAFF